The 19 T cell receptor beta chains in this list originate from one sample, sequenced in a study of shared clonotypes between healthy human individuals. The method was immunoSEQ multiplex PCR; TCRdb's version includes in-frame clones alone and lacks a portion of them. The sample has millions of clones, around 93% seen once; the top ten hold about 1.5%. Positive CCR7 selection of CD45RO-negative cells yielded the naive CD8 cells, and terminally differentiated effector memory CD45RA+ cells were excluded. Sequencing was carried out using naive CD8+ T cells from PBMCs. Receptor source: a man in his late teens or twenties in good health. Some clones in this sample may be carry-over from other donors' samples.

The chain is built from TRBV9 and TRBJ2-1; D might be TRBD2 (6 bases). V was clipped by 8 bases and J by 9 bases, with 15 bases between them. Germline lookup yields CDR1 SGDLS and CDR2 YYNGEE. There are 12 residues in the CDR3. The CDR3 region is CASARGSGEQFF. The CDR3 DNA is TGTGCCAGTGCCCGGGGGTCGGGTGAGCAGTTCTTC.

This chain links TRBV15 with TRBJ2-3; no clear D. CDR1 LNHNV and CDR2 YYDKDF come from the germline V gene (reference sequence). This CDR3 has 15 residues. V was pared by 6 bases and J by 4 bases, with 17 bases between. The CDR3 DNA reads TGTGCCACCAGTCCTAGGGCGAATTTTGCAGATACGCAGTATTTT. Translated, it gives CATSPRANFADTQYF.

The chain has TRBV10-3 and TRBJ2-1, with D possibly matching TRBD1 (5 bases). CDR1 and CDR2 (germline): ENHRY, SYGVKD. With 2 bases removed from V and 8 bases from J, the gap between germline ends came to 10 bases. CDR3 length: 13 amino acids. The CDR3 here is CAISEDSSDEQFF. The CDR3 bases are TGTGCCATCAGTGAGGACAGTAGTGATGAGCAGTTCTTC.

The J gene is TRBJ2-7, the V gene TRBV7-9, with a weak D call TRBD2 (5 bases). CDR1 is SEHNR, CDR2 FQNEAQ, per germline (reference sequence). CDR3 size: 16 residues. V was shortened by 2 bases and J by 2 bases, with 16 bases between the two germline ends. CDR3 protein: CASSLPVNSGTYEQYF. CDR3 DNA: TGTGCCAGCAGCTTACCGGTAAACTCCGGGACCTACGAGCAGTACTTC.

The V and J genes are TRBV18 and TRBJ1-2, with D tentatively TRBD1 (5 bases). Germline CDR1 and CDR2: KGHSH and LQKENI. The germline V and J ends were trimmed by 1 base and 0 bases, with 12 bases remaining between them. This CDR3 is 16 amino acids long. For the CDR3, the DNA is TGTGCCAGCTCACCACGGTCGGAGGGGACTAACTATGGCTACACCTTC. This codes for CASSPRSEGTNYGYTF.

V and J are TRBV15 and TRBJ2-3, with TRBD2 identical over 7 bases. This CDR3 contains 14 residues. Germline loops: CDR1 LNHNV, CDR2 YYDKDF (reference sequence). V trimming: 5 bases; J trimming: 8 bases; junction bases outside the gene matches: 10. CDR3 in DNA: TGTGCCACCAGCGAGGGAGGGGAGTACAGTACGCAGTATTTT. The encoded protein is CATSEGGEYSTQYF.

The chain has TRBV19 and TRBJ2-2; D is ambiguous. Trimming removed 3 bases at V and 5 bases at J, with 13 bases between. This CDR3 has 15 amino acids. Germline values: CDR1 LNHDA, CDR2 SQIVND (reference sequence). CDR3 sequence: CASSIVGFGTGELFF. As DNA, the CDR3 is TGTGCCAGTAGTATTGTGGGGTTTGGGACCGGGGAGCTGTTTTTT.

The chain joins TRBV13 to TRBJ2-7, with 9 bases matching TRBD1. Per the germline V gene, CDR1 is PRHDT and CDR2 is FYEKMQ (reference sequence). CDR3 length: 16 amino acids. With 4 bases clipped from V and 2 bases from J, the junction kept 9 bases outside the gene matches. Here the CDR3 DNA reads TGTGCCAGCAGCTCGGGGACAGGGACCGTGGCCTACGAGCAGTACTTC. This translates into CASSSGTGTVAYEQYF.

This clone turned up a few times. In DNA, the CDR3 is TGCGCCAGCAGTGGTACCGGGACAGTCACCGGGGAGCTGTTTTTT. Translated: CASSGTGTVTGELFF. This chain joins TRBV10-1 and TRBJ2-2, with 7 bases that match TRBD1. The CDR3 runs 15 residues. Losses at the gene ends were 4 bases for V and 4 bases for J; bases not matched to a gene: 6. Looked up from germline, CDR1 is WNHNN and CDR2 is SYGVQD (reference sequence).

V is TRBV10-2 and J is TRBJ2-2; D may be TRBD2 (5 bases). The ends were cut back, 5 bases at V and 2 bases at J, with 9 bases in the middle. CDR1 and CDR2 from the germline V gene are WSHSY and SAAADI. CDR3 length: 14 residues. The CDR3 protein is CASSQRFNTGELFF. CDR3 DNA sequence: TGCGCCAGCAGTCAGCGGTTTAACACCGGGGAGCTGTTTTTT.

The genes are TRBV7-3 and TRBJ1-2; no firm D call. Germline loops: CDR1 SGHTA, CDR2 FQGTGA. V was cut by 5 bases and J by 1 base, with 17 bases left in between. The CDR3 has 16 residues. The CDR3 nucleotides are TGTGCCAGCAGCCGAGTACGAAAGAGAGATAACTATGGCTACACCTTC. Its protein product is CASSRVRKRDNYGYTF.

This clone was counted once. Written as DNA, the CDR3 is TGTGCCAGCAGTGACGGACTAGCGGGATGGACAGATACGCAGTATTTT. This translates into CASSDGLAGWTDTQYF. The genes are TRBV9 and TRBJ2-3; 12 bases fit TRBD2. Unmatched junction bases numbered 7, after V lost 5 bases and J lost 3 bases. Germline V gives CDR1 SGDLS, CDR2 YYNGEE. This CDR3 is built from 16 residues.

The rearrangement joins TRBV28 to TRBJ2-3; 7 nucleotides match TRBD1. Germline V gene sequence: CDR1 MDHEN, CDR2 SYDVKM. The V and J ends lost 5 bases and 0 bases, in that order; junction bases with no gene match: 8. The CDR3 has 16 amino acids. CDR3 sequence reads: CASSPHRGPSTDTQYF. The CDR3 region has the DNA TGTGCCAGCAGTCCTCACAGGGGACCAAGCACAGATACGCAGTATTTT.

The chain is built from TRBV4-2 and TRBJ2-3; 9 bases agree with TRBD2. After removal of 1 base from V and 2 bases from J, the junction contained 16 bases not matched to a gene. Germline V gene sequence: CDR1 LGHNA, CDR2 YNFKEQ. The CDR3 contains 20 residues. DNA for the CDR3: TGTGCCAGCAGCCAAGGGCTAGGTGGGCTAGCGGGATGGAACACAGATACGCAGTATTTT. This translates into CASSQGLGGLAGWNTDTQYF.

The chain is built from TRBV10-3 and TRBJ2-3, with 7 bases identical to TRBD1. The V gene end was trimmed by 6 bases and the J gene end by 2 bases; junction bases not matched to a gene: 5. The CDR3 runs 14 residues. Germline V gene data show CDR1 as ENHRY and CDR2 as SYGVKD. This chain's CDR3 is CAIRQTGITDTQYF. The CDR3 DNA follows: TGTGCCATCAGACAGACAGGGATCACAGATACGCAGTATTTT.

The rearrangement links TRBV25-1 to TRBJ1-1; D ambiguous. The CDR3 has 12 amino acids. From germline, CDR1 is MGHDK and CDR2 SYGVNS. Trimming cost V 3 bases and J 0 bases, with 2 bases left between them. CDR3 nucleotides: TGTGCCAGCAGTGACGTGAACACTGAAGCTTTCTTT. It encodes CASSDVNTEAFF.

V is TRBV6-5 and J is TRBJ2-7; D unclear. Per germline, CDR1 MNHEY and CDR2 SVGAGI. CDR3 length: 14 residues. Between the trimmed V and J ends, which lost 0 bases and 2 bases, there was a span of 8 bases. The CDR3 is CASSYSEETYEQYF. CDR3 coding DNA: TGTGCCAGCAGTTACTCTGAGGAAACCTACGAGCAGTACTTC.

The rearrangement links TRBV7-9 to TRBJ2-1; 8 bases agree with TRBD2. Germline V gives CDR1 SEHNR, CDR2 FQNEAQ (reference sequence). Trimming took 1 base from V and 7 from J; bases not matched to a gene: 9. This CDR3 contains 16 residues. The CDR3 bases are TGTGCCAGCAGCTTAGTGCTAGCGGGTAGGGGGAATGAGCAGTTCTTC. Translated: CASSLVLAGRGNEQFF. Filled out from reference TRBV7-9 and TRBJ2-1, the complete variable domain reads DTGVSQNPRHKITKRGQNVTFRCDPISEHNRLYWYRQTLGQGPEFLTYFQNEAQLEKSRLLSDRFSAERPKGSFSTLEIQRTEQGDSAMYLCASSLVLAGRGNEQFFGPGTRLTVL.

Regarding this clone: Other DNA sequences from this sample encode an identical CDR3 as well. The rearrangement links TRBV7-9 to TRBJ2-7; D not certain. Between the trimmed V and J ends, which lost 4 bases and 1 base, there was a span of 11 bases. The CDR3 is made up of 14 amino acids. Per the germline V gene, CDR1 is SEHNR and CDR2 is FQNEAQ (reference sequence). This chain's CDR3 is CASSSSGRSYEQYF. The DNA for the CDR3 is TGTGCCAGCAGCTCCTCAGGACGGTCCTACGAGCAGTACTTC.